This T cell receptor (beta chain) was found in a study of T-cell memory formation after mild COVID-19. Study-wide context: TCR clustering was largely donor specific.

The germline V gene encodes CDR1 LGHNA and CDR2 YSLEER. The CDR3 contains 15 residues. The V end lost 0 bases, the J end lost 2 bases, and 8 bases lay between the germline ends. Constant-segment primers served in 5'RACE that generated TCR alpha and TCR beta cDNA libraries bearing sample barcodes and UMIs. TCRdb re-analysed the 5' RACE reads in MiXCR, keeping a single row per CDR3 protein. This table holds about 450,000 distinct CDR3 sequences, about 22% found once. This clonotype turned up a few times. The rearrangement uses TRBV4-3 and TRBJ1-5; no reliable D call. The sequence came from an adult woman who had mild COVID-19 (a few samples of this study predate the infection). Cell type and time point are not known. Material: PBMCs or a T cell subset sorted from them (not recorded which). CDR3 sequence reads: CASSQDFMGNQPQHF. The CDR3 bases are TGCGCCAGCAGCCAAGATTTTATGGGCAATCAGCCCCAGCATTTT.